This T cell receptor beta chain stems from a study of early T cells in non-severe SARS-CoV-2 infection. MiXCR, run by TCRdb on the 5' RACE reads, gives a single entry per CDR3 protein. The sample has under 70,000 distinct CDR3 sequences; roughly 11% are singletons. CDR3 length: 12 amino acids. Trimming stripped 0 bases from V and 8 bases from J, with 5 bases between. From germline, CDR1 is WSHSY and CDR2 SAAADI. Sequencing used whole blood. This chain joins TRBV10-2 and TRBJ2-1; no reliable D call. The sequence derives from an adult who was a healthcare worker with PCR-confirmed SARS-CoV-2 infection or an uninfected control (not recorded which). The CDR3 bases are TGCGCCAGCAGTGAGTCGAGCGATGAGCAGTTCTTC. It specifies CASSESSDEQFF.